Each of the 20 T cell receptor beta chains below was sequenced from the same sample in a study of identical twins. Each CDR3 protein gets one entry after TCRdb re-called the 5' RACE reads with MiXCR. The table has hundreds of thousands of distinct CDR3 sequences, under 9.5% seen once; the top ten hold 2% to 2.5%. The sample was also reused in another study, on yellow fever vaccine responses in identical twins.

Sample: memory (CD45RO+) T cells sorted from blood. The receptors originated from a woman between 18 and 29 years old in good health.

At least ten counts were recorded for this clonotype. V usage is TRBV11-2 and J usage is TRBJ2-1; D may correspond to TRBD1 or TRBD2 (5 bases each). The germline V and J ends were trimmed by 5 bases and 5 bases, with 13 bases remaining between them. The CDR3 loop spans 14 amino acids. The germline CDR1 and CDR2 sequences are SGHAT and FQNNGV. The CDR3 region has the DNA TGTGCCAGCAGCGCATCGGGGCTACACAATGAGCAGTTCTTC. It encodes CASSASGLHNEQFF.

This clonotype was seen repeatedly, ten times or more. The chain combines TRBV20-1 with TRBJ2-1, with 11 bases lining up with TRBD2. Germline-derived CDR1 and CDR2 are DFQATT and SNEGSKA (reference sequence). This CDR3 is built from 14 residues. Trimming cost V 7 bases and J 8 bases; bases outside gene matches: 10. This CDR3 reads CSGATSGTTDEQFF. The DNA for the CDR3 is TGCAGTGGGGCGACTAGCGGGACCACGGATGAGCAGTTCTTC.

This clonotype was observed many times. J is TRBJ1-3 and V is TRBV4-2; tentative D call: TRBD1 (6 bases). The CDR3 sequence is 16 residues long. V was trimmed by 0 bases and J by 2 bases, leaving 11 bases between them. Germline values: CDR1 LGHNA, CDR2 YNFKEQ. Here the CDR3 reads CASSQDPPGAGNTIYF. The CDR3 DNA reads as TGTGCCAGCAGCCAAGATCCCCCAGGGGCTGGAAACACCATATATTTT.

The CDR3 DNA is TGTGCCAGCAGATTGGGACTTCGCCAAGAGACCCAGTACTTC. This gives the protein CASRLGLRQETQYF. The chain uses TRBV12-3 or TRBV12-4 and TRBJ2-5; D possibly corresponds to TRBD2 (6 bases). The CDR3 runs 14 residues. V lost 6 bases and J lost 1, with 12 bases in between.

This chain uses TRBV20-1 with TRBJ2-1, with D unresolved. Germline CDR1 reads DFQATT; CDR2 reads SNEGSKA (reference sequence). This CDR3 is built from 14 residues. Between the trimmed V and J ends, which lost 5 bases and 7 bases, there was a span of 18 bases. CDR3 protein: CSAFTGLESNEQFF. The DNA of the CDR3 is TGCAGTGCTTTCACGGGCCTTGAGTCAAATGAGCAGTTCTTC.

This rearrangement joins TRBV7-9 to TRBJ2-6, with no clear D. Deletions cut 3 bases from V and 0 bases from J, with 6 bases between. This CDR3 is 15 amino acids long. The germline CDR1 and CDR2 sequences are SEHNR and FQNEAQ (reference sequence). CDR3 nucleotides: TGTGCCAGCAGCTTTCATTTCTCTGGGGCCAACGTCCTGACTTTC. This sequence encodes CASSFHFSGANVLTF.

This clonotype occurred many times. The chain recombines TRBV12-3 or TRBV12-4 with TRBJ2-2; 7 positions match TRBD1. The CDR3 is 16 residues long. Trimming took 5 bases from V and 2 from J; bases not matched to a gene: 8. DNA of the CDR3: TGTGCCAGCAGTCCACCAGGACAGGTTAACACCGGGGAGCTGTTTTTT. Residues: CASSPPGQVNTGELFF.

This clonotype was found a few times. The J gene is TRBJ2-1, the V gene TRBV2, with 7 nucleotides matching TRBD2. Losses at the gene ends were 4 bases for V and 7 bases for J; bases not matched to a gene: 10. The CDR3 runs 15 residues. The V gene's germline CDR1 is SNHLY and CDR2 FYNNEI. CDR3 coding DNA: TGTGCCAGCAGTGGAGGGGAACTAGCGAGAAATGAGCAGTTCTTC. The encoded protein is CASSGGELARNEQFF.

Relative to its sample, this clonotype is medium-sized. The chain recombines TRBV7-9 with TRBJ2-3; possibly TRBD1 for D (6 bases). Trimming took 5 bases from V and 0 from J, leaving 15 bases between them. Germline loops: CDR1 SEHNR, CDR2 FQNEAQ (reference sequence). The CDR3 spans 16 residues. In nucleotides, the CDR3 is TGTGCCAGCAGCACAGGGTCCCTAGGTAGCACAGATACGCAGTATTTT. Its protein product is CASSTGSLGSTDTQYF. Full variable domain (outside the CDR3, taken from reference TRBV7-9 and TRBJ2-3): DTGVSQNPRHKITKRGQNVTFRCDPISEHNRLYWYRQTLGQGPEFLTYFQNEAQLEKSRLLSDRFSAERPKGSFSTLEIQRTEQGDSAMYLCASSTGSLGSTDTQYFGPGTRLTVL.

Only a few counts were recorded for this clonotype. The CDR3: CASSPAGGTTDTQYF. The CDR3 nucleotides are TGTGCCAGCAGTCCAGCGGGAGGAACCACAGATACGCAGTATTTT. This chain connects TRBV6-1 to TRBJ2-3; 9 positions agree with TRBD2. The V segment lost 5 bases and the J segment 2 bases; nucleotides outside the gene matches: 5. Germline values: CDR1 MNHNS, CDR2 SASEGT. The CDR3 spans 15 residues.

This clonotype was recorded many times. The chain combines TRBV12-3 or TRBV12-4 with TRBJ1-2; D remains unclear. CDR3 length: 13 residues. Trimming shortened V by 2 bases and J by 1 base, and 5 bases separated the two germline ends. This CDR3 is CASSLNLNYGYTF. The CDR3 nucleotides read TGTGCCAGCAGTTTAAATCTTAACTATGGCTACACCTTC.

This clonotype turned up a few times. The chain has TRBV5-1 and TRBJ2-5; 14 bases map to TRBD2. The CDR3 spans 17 residues. Per the germline V gene, CDR1 is SGHRS and CDR2 is YFSETQ. J gave up 2 bases and V 4 bases, and 7 bases lay outside the gene matches. CDR3 in DNA: TGCGCCAGCAGCATCGGGACTAGCGGGAGTGGGCAAGAGACCCAGTACTTC. Translation: CASSIGTSGSGQETQYF.

This clonotype showed up just a few times. This chain links TRBV2 with TRBJ1-5; no firm D call. Trimming left V 6 bases short and J 0 bases short, with 6 bases between. The CDR3 has 13 residues. Germline V CDR1 and CDR2: SNHLY, FYNNEI. The CDR3 protein is CASRVYSNQPQHF. The CDR3 nucleotides read TGTGCCAGCAGGGTCTATAGCAATCAGCCCCAGCATTTT.

This clonotype has a handful of counts. The chain is built from TRBV6-1 and TRBJ2-1; 8 positions agree with TRBD2. Germline values: CDR1 MNHNS, CDR2 SASEGT. The CDR3 runs to 15 residues. Trimming took 5 bases from V and 2 from J; bases not matched to a gene: 5. As DNA, the CDR3 is TGTGCCAGCAGTAGGGGTAGCGGGGCCTACAATGAGCAGTTCTTC. As protein: CASSRGSGAYNEQFF.

This clonotype was seen more than once but under ten times. The rearrangement joins TRBV6-2 or TRBV6-3 to TRBJ2-2, with 10 bases that match TRBD2. The trim removed 6 bases at V and 0 bases at J, leaving 19 bases unmatched. CDR1 and CDR2 from the germline V gene are MNHEY and SVGEGT. The CDR3 loop spans 21 amino acids. CDR3 region: CASRGTGSGGTPSTNTGELFF. The CDR3 nucleotides read TGTGCCAGCAGGGGGACGGGTAGCGGGGGGACCCCCTCGACGAACACCGGGGAGCTGTTTTTT.

CDR3: CASSQPLGRGTYNEQFF. CDR3 in DNA: TGTGCCAGCAGCCAACCCTTGGGCAGGGGGACATACAATGAGCAGTTCTTC. The chain has TRBV14 and TRBJ2-1; TRBD1 aligns across 7 bases. Trimming took 2 bases from V and 4 from J; bases not matched to a gene: 11. The germline CDR1 and CDR2 sequences are SGHDN and FVKESK. The CDR3 extends over 17 amino acids.

This clonotype was found a few times. The chain has TRBV6-5 and TRBJ1-6, with D possibly TRBD1 on 5 matching bases. CDR3 size: 16 residues. Germline V lookup: CDR1 MNHEY, CDR2 SVGAGI. Trimming stripped 2 bases from V and 0 bases from J, with 8 bases between. This CDR3 reads CASSYGHTSYNSPLHF. Here the CDR3 DNA reads TGTGCCAGCAGTTACGGACATACCTCCTATAATTCACCCCTCCACTTT.

The table lists this clonotype with a count of one. The J gene is TRBJ2-6, the V gene TRBV12-3 or TRBV12-4; 8 bases align to TRBD1. The CDR3 spans 19 residues. The V and J ends lost 8 bases and 0 bases, in that order; junction bases with no gene match: 15. The CDR3 protein is CASCLNQGAQGSGANVLTF. CDR3 in DNA: TGTGCCAGCTGTCTGAACCAGGGGGCGCAAGGCTCTGGGGCCAACGTCCTGACTTTC.

This clonotype has more than one count but fewer than ten. The chain employs TRBV5-6 and TRBJ1-2, with unresolved D. The germline V gene encodes CDR1 SGHDT and CDR2 YYEEEE. V lost 6 bases and J lost 3, with 21 bases in between. CDR3 size: 16 residues. CDR3 residues: CASNMLVSVGDYGYTF. The CDR3 coding sequence is TGTGCCAGCAACATGCTCGTCTCTGTTGGTGACTATGGCTACACCTTC.

This clonotype was counted only a few times. V gene TRBV6-2 or TRBV6-3 combines with J gene TRBJ2-7, with a tentative D call TRBD2 (6 bases). Trimming stripped 1 base from V and 3 bases from J, with 7 bases between. This CDR3 has 13 residues. CDR1 is MNHEY, CDR2 SVGEGT, per germline. The CDR3 sequence: CASSYYGGYEQYV. The CDR3 nucleotides are TGTGCCAGCAGTTACTACGGGGGCTACGAGCAGTACGTC.